A selection of T cell receptor beta chains follows, all from one sample in a study of human T cells and chemical hapten exposure. One entry per CDR3 protein, called by TCRdb with MiXCR from the RACE reads. The data show some 120,000 distinct CDR3 sequences, approximately 9.5% seen once. Sequenced sample: whole blood. The source of these receptors is a male donor in good health. Some clones in this sample may be carry-over from other donors' samples. Each CDR3 is given with its conserved first and last residue.

J,V,CDR3
TRBJ2-1,TRBV12-3/TRBV12-4,CASSLGLGPPLGQFF
TRBJ1-1,TRBV25-1,CASSEPGPLTNTEAFF
TRBJ2-7,TRBV6-1,CASSEASGSSYEQYF
TRBJ2-7,TRBV6-5,CASTQGDRVYEQYF
TRBJ1-5,TRBV3-1,CASSQSIGRNQSQHF
TRBJ1-2,TRBV25-1,CASSWTGSGDYGYTF
TRBJ2-2,TRBV20-1,CSARVPERNTGELFF
TRBJ1-1,TRBV12-3/TRBV12-4,CASSLLQGNTEAFF
TRBJ1-1,TRBV7-9,CASSLDNLNTEAFF
TRBJ2-7,TRBV7-2,CASSLAPGTSGYEQYF
TRBJ2-3,TRBV7-9,CASLLAGGTDTQYF
TRBJ2-7,TRBV12-3/TRBV12-4,CASSLGQGSSYEQYF
TRBJ2-1,TRBV3-1,CASSPQGGGDQFF
TRBJ1-3,TRBV12-3/TRBV12-4,CASSLDSLSGNTIYF
TRBJ1-1,TRBV5-1,CASSRQGSFMNTEAFF
TRBJ2-1,TRBV2,CASSEAGWTYNEQFF
TRBJ1-1,TRBV10-3,CAISESGVDSNTEAFF
TRBJ2-1,TRBV3-1,CASSPTPGLAGGEQFF
TRBJ2-7,TRBV5-1,CASSLGTGGSYEQYF
TRBJ2-1,TRBV20-1,CSANPSYNEQFF
TRBJ1-1,TRBV5-1,CASSLGHGKNTEAFF
TRBJ2-7,TRBV25-1,CASSPDRGEFGYEQYF
TRBJ2-3,TRBV20-1,CSAPIWDTDTQYF
TRBJ2-1,TRBV20-1,CSASPTSWSYNEQFF
TRBJ1-5,TRBV10-2,CASSEGDSNQPQHF
TRBJ2-1,TRBV30,CAWRAGTGFSSYGEQFF
TRBJ2-1,TRBV19,CASSIDNEETSGSYEQFF
TRBJ2-7,TRBV2,CASRPTPAGAYEQYF
TRBJ2-3,TRBV7-9,CASNPPGTYTQYF
TRBJ2-1,TRBV11-2,CASSLRRGLAKLGNEQFF
TRBJ2-7,TRBV2,CASSPDRDSYEQYF
TRBJ2-7,TRBV5-1,CASSLESGFNEQYF
TRBJ2-7,TRBV6-6,CASSRAKGGTSYEQYF
TRBJ1-5,TRBV7-2,CASSLRPFPDRGNQPQHF
TRBJ1-1,TRBV4-2,CASSQDGAGATNTEAFF
TRBJ1-1,TRBV12-3/TRBV12-4,CASSPFFEAANTEAFF
TRBJ2-7,TRBV3-1,CASSQVSTTPLEQYF
TRBJ1-1,TRBV10-3,CAISEPGQLNTEAFF
TRBJ1-5,TRBV15,CATSVFPRTSSNQPQHF
TRBJ2-7,TRBV10-3,CAISESDDLPYEQYF
TRBJ1-5,TRBV19,CASSTDGNQPQHF
TRBJ1-5,TRBV12-3/TRBV12-4,CASSITGDPSQPQHF
TRBJ1-1,TRBV4-1,CASSQGQGDRATEAFF
TRBJ2-1,TRBV5-5,CASSGTANEQFF
TRBJ2-7,TRBV29-1,CSVRNSGTYEQYF
TRBJ2-7,TRBV2,CASRKPFAGDSYEQYF
TRBJ2-3,TRBV18,CASSLAEAVTDTQYF
TRBJ2-1,TRBV29-1,CSVDRFREGYNEQFF
TRBJ2-7,TRBV20-1,CSASEGLAGKHEQYF
TRBJ2-1,TRBV6-2/TRBV6-3,CASSYSASGSNEQFF
TRBJ2-7,TRBV7-9,CASSPRDEPYEQYF
TRBJ2-7,TRBV4-3,CASSQVTGSFSEQYF
TRBJ1-1,TRBV6-5,CASSPRAAFGTEAFF